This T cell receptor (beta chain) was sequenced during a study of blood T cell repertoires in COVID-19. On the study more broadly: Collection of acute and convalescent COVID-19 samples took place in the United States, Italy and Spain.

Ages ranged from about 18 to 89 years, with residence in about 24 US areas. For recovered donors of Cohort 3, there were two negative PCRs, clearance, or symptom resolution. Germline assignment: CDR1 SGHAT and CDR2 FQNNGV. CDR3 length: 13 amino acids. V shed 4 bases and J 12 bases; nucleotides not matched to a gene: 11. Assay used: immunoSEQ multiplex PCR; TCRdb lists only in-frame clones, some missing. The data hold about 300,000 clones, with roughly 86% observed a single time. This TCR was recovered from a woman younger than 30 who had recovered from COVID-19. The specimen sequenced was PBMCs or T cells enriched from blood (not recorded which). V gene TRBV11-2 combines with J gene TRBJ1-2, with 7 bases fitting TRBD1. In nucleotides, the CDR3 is TGTGCCAGCAGCTCCCTTGACAGGGCACTTAACACCTTC. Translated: CASSSLDRALNTF.